These T cell receptor beta chains were read from a single sample in a study of blood T cell repertoires in COVID-19. Only in-frame clones appear in the TCRdb table, and some are missing; sequencing was by immunoSEQ multiplex PCR. The sample contains a few hundred thousand clones, approximately 85% of which appear only once. Sequenced material: PBMCs or T cells enriched from blood (not recorded which). The receptors shown here come from a woman aged 50 to 60 who had recovered from COVID-19. The conserved cysteine and the conserved F or W are not part of the CDR3 here. The size entry is marked missing in some rows and otherwise reads once, few, many or a size class.

j_call,v_call,clone_size,cdr3_aa
TRBJ2-3,TRBV10-2,-,ASLAPLTDTQY
TRBJ1-3,TRBV5-1,-,ASSLAGTGEGNTIY
TRBJ1-5,TRBV7-2,once,ASSASMFSAQH
TRBJ2-2,TRBV7-3,-,ASSPGTGTVANTGELF
TRBJ2-2,TRBV5-1,-,ASSLGLAAGELF
TRBJ1-5,TRBV5-1,-,ASSREAGQPPRPQH
TRBJ2-3,TRBV6-1,-,ASSEDGASTDTQY
TRBJ1-5,TRBV1,-,TSSQERPSNQPQH
TRBJ1-4,TRBV5-6,-,ASSFPDEGNEKLF
TRBJ2-7,TRBV14,-,ASSQRLAGPAGPPYEQY
TRBJ2-7,TRBV23-1,-,ASSQLGERGAAGEQY
TRBJ1-5,TRBV15,-,ATSGDTSNQPQH
TRBJ2-7,TRBV18,-,ASSPVAGGPVEQY
TRBJ2-7,TRBV19,-,ASSEGAPYEQY
TRBJ1-1,TRBV19,-,ASRKGDTEAF
TRBJ1-4,TRBV3-1/TRBV3-2,few,ASSTGGNEKLF
TRBJ1-4,TRBV4-2,-,ASSQDLTYPNEKLF
TRBJ1-2,TRBV29-1,-,SVEGRNNYGYT
TRBJ2-7,TRBV7-9,-,ASNPGTGSVEQY
TRBJ2-1,TRBV12-3/TRBV12-4,-,ASSKGRYNEQF
TRBJ2-1,TRBV5-4,once,ASSPMTSGDYNEQF
TRBJ2-1,TRBV24-1,-,ATSDTALDEQF
TRBJ2-7,TRBV3-1/TRBV3-2,-,ASSQTGIGTSYEQY
TRBJ2-6,TRBV5-1,-,ASSLAGGTGTGANVLT
TRBJ2-2,TRBV12-5,few,ASGLASGRPGTGELF
TRBJ1-6,TRBV28,-,AVDRDNSPLH
TRBJ1-3,TRBV5-1,-,ASSLFTGSSGNTIY
TRBJ1-4,TRBV5-4,-,ASSQRTGEGEKLF
TRBJ2-5,TRBV30,-,AWSKGTSGWETQY
TRBJ2-2,TRBV5-1,-,ASTLSGRAAGELF
TRBJ1-4,TRBV6-5,-,ASRQGREKLF
TRBJ2-1,TRBV10-3,-,AISDLPGDREVLNEQF
TRBJ1-5,TRBV11-2,-,ASSYNNQPQH